This T cell receptor (beta chain) was captured by sequencing in a study of blood T cells in healthy people across ages. The sample holds one count of this clonotype. CDR1 DFQATT and CDR2 SNEGSKA come from the germline V gene (reference sequence). The CDR3 is made up of 14 amino acids. Combining a sample-barcoded 5' primer with a J-beta primer mix, a second PCR ran for 7 to 11 cycles. TCRdb passed the 5' RACE reads through MiXCR, listing each CDR3 protein once. The sample has around 1.5 million distinct CDR3 sequences, roughly 40% seen once. J is TRBJ2-4 and V is TRBV20-1, with 10 bases lining up with TRBD2. The end of the DNA aligns better with TRBJ2-5, so the J call may be wrong. This clonotype was obtained from a woman between 18 and 29 years old in good health. The specimen was blood. This CDR3 reads CSARWLAGEETQYF. The CDR3 nucleotides are TGCAGTGCTAGATGGCTAGCGGGAGAGGAGACCCAGTACTTC.